This TCR beta chain appears in the sequencing data of a study of T cells expressing NK-cell markers. For this clonotype: Its antigen is still unknown.

5'RACE template switching with UMIs generated TCR beta cDNA. TCRdb reprocessed the 5' RACE reads, keeping one entry per CDR3 protein, no DNA. Its table lists about 460,000 distinct CDR3 sequences. The CDR3 totals 14 residues. Germline V gene data show CDR1 as KGHDR and CDR2 as SFDVKD. Study results and limitations: Once again these clonotypes came out on top in the CD3+CD56-NKG2C+ fraction of a few donors. There remained a lack of clarity about HCMV specificity of expanded NKG2C+ T cell clones. Dominant NKG2C+ clonotypes were found to form about 1.0-8% of CD8+ T cells in a handful of donors.

The source material was blood T cells: a sorted CD56 or NKG2C T cell subset, CD4+ or CD8+ T cells, or bulk PBMC T cells (not recorded which). The chain employs TRBV24-1 and TRBJ1-1. The receptor's source is a woman aged 45-60 years in good health. The CDR3 here is CATSDGVGGTEAFF.